This T cell receptor beta chain originates from a study of T cell repertoires in ileal Crohn's disease. Study-level information: Over 30% were active smokers at surgery; median disease duration was approximately 8.5 years. All patients had surgery for stricturing (approximately 60%) or penetrating (about 39%) disease. Study conclusions and caveats: Endoscopic recurrence occurred in every patient whose clonality exceeded 26.8%.

The CDR3 has 14 amino acids. With 5 bases clipped from V and 3 bases from J, the junction kept 2 bases outside the gene matches. Clones were read by immunoSEQ multiplex PCR, and TCRdb kept only the in-frame ones, dropping some. The table lists some 28,000 clones, 80% to 90% of them singletons. A word on this clone: Its antigen is unknown.

The chain has TRBV23-1 and TRBJ2-2, with TRBD1 matching over 8 bases. TRBV23-1 is flagged as an ORF with uncertain function. Material: ileal tissue. This clonotype was sampled from an adult with Crohn's disease. CDR3 region: CASSSQGDTGELFF. Written as DNA, the CDR3 is TGCGCCAGCAGTTCACAGGGGGACACCGGGGAGCTGTTTTTT.